A single sample is the source of the 18 T cell receptor beta chains below, sequenced in a study of blood T cell repertoires in COVID-19. Using immunoSEQ multiplex PCR, the repertoire was profiled, and TCRdb retains in-frame clones only, with some absent. The table includes around 67,000 clones, roughly 86% detected once. Sequencing was carried out using peripheral blood. The receptors were sampled from a man between 65 and 85 years old with acute or convalescent COVID-19.

The rearrangement uses TRBV19 and TRBJ2-1; 7 bases fit TRBD2. The germline V gene has CDR1 LNHDA and CDR2 SQIVND (reference sequence). The CDR3 extends over 15 amino acids. V dropped 2 bases and J dropped 6; count of bases not matched to a gene: 7. The CDR3 protein is CASSILAVRGNEQFF. CDR3 nucleotide sequence: TGTGCCAGTAGTATACTAGCGGTGCGGGGCAATGAGCAGTTCTTC. Looking up the rest from reference TRBV19 and TRBJ2-1 gives the full variable domain: DGGITQSPKYLFRKEGQNVTLSCEQNLNHDAMYWYRQDPGQGLRLIYYSQIVNDFQKGDIAEGYSVSREKKESFPLTVTSAQKNPTAFYLCASSILAVRGNEQFFGPGTRLTVL.

J is TRBJ2-5 and V is TRBV7-3, with 8 bases identical to TRBD1. Germline CDR1 SGHTA, CDR2 FQGTGA. The CDR3 loop spans 15 amino acids. The V gene end was trimmed by 5 bases and the J gene end by 5 bases; junction bases not matched to a gene: 10. Here the CDR3 reads CASSPLTGVGETQYF. In DNA, the CDR3 is TGTGCCAGCAGCCCCTTGACAGGGGTAGGGGAGACCCAGTACTTC.

Here the CDR3 DNA reads TGCGCCAGCAGCCAAGATAACAGTCGGGGTAGTGAAGCTTTCTTT. Translating it yields CASSQDNSRGSEAFF. V gene TRBV4-3 combines with J gene TRBJ1-1; no reliable D call. The V gene's germline CDR1 is LGHNA and CDR2 YSLEER. The CDR3 has 15 residues. Trimming removed 0 bases from V and 7 bases from J, with 15 bases in between.

The rearrangement uses TRBV6-5 and TRBJ1-1; D unclear. The V gene's germline CDR1 is MNHEY and CDR2 SVGAGI. The length of the CDR3 is 14 residues. The germline V and J ends were trimmed by 0 bases and 1 base, with 6 bases remaining between them. Written as DNA, the CDR3 is TGTGCCAGCAGTTACTCTGAGGGGAACACTGAAGCTTTCTTT. Translating it yields CASSYSEGNTEAFF.

V is TRBV5-1 and J is TRBJ2-1; 7 bases align to TRBD2. With V trimmed by 3 bases and J by 8 bases, 8 bases remained unmatched. CDR1 SGHRS and CDR2 YFSETQ come from the germline V gene. The CDR3 runs to 14 residues. The CDR3 here is CASSYSAGVYEQFF. The CDR3 coding sequence is TGCGCCAGCAGCTATTCGGCGGGAGTTTATGAGCAGTTCTTC.

This chain joins TRBV27 and TRBJ2-6; tentative D call: TRBD2 (5 bases). The CDR3 length is 17 residues. Germline CDR1 and CDR2: MNHEY and SMNVEV (reference sequence). The germline V and J ends were trimmed by 0 bases and 4 bases, with 13 bases remaining between them. CDR3 nucleotides: TGTGCCAGCAGTTTATCTGGCAGGACTCTGGGGGCCAACGTCCTGACTTTC. It yields the protein CASSLSGRTLGANVLTF. Looking up the rest from reference TRBV27 and TRBJ2-6 gives the full variable domain: EAQVTQNPRYLITVTGKKLTVTCSQNMNHEYMSWYRQDPGLGLRQIYYSMNVEVTDKGDVPEGYKVSRKEKRNFPLILESPSPNQTSLYFCASSLSGRTLGANVLTFGAGSRLTVL.

This chain links TRBV28 with TRBJ2-5; 9 bases agree with TRBD1. The CDR3 extends over 15 amino acids. Trimming removed 5 bases from V and 3 bases from J; junction bases left unmatched: 7. The germline V gene has CDR1 MDHEN and CDR2 SYDVKM. CDR3 DNA: TGTGCCAGCAGTCCACCGGGACAGGGAGAAGAGACCCAGTACTTC. It codes for CASSPPGQGEETQYF.

The chain carries TRBV25-1 and TRBJ1-1, with a tentative D call TRBD1 (5 bases). The CDR3 spans 14 residues. V was clipped by 4 bases and J by 4 bases, with 13 bases between them. The germline V gene has CDR1 MGHDK and CDR2 SYGVNS. The CDR3 protein is CASSASFGGTEAFF. The DNA of the CDR3 is TGTGCCAGCAGTGCATCCTTCGGGGGCACTGAAGCTTTCTTT.

This chain uses TRBV29-1 with TRBJ1-5, with D uncertain. Per germline, CDR1 SQVTM and CDR2 ANQGSEA. V was shortened by 4 bases and J by 2 bases, with 6 bases between the two germline ends. CDR3 length equals 12 residues. The CDR3 sequence is CSVAQGNQPQHF. The CDR3 DNA reads TGCAGCGTTGCCCAGGGCAATCAGCCCCAGCATTTT.

The rearrangement uses TRBV9 and TRBJ2-3; 14 bases fit TRBD2. Germline loops: CDR1 SGDLS, CDR2 YYNGEE. The CDR3 sequence is 20 residues long. V lost 3 bases to trimming and J lost 4 bases; unmatched junction nucleotides: 16. This chain's CDR3 is CASSGRTSGGPPLLSDTQYF. The CDR3 coding sequence is TGTGCCAGCAGCGGAAGGACTAGCGGGGGGCCACCCCTCCTTTCAGATACGCAGTATTTT. Full variable domain (outside the CDR3, taken from reference TRBV9 and TRBJ2-3): DSGVTQTPKHLITATGQRVTLRCSPRSGDLSVYWYQQSLDQGLQFLIQYYNGEERAKGNILERFSAQQFPDLHSELNLSSLELGDSALYFCASSGRTSGGPPLLSDTQYFGPGTRLTVL.

The V call is TRBV30, the J call TRBJ1-2; D is uncertain. V lost 3 bases and J 0 bases, leaving 8 bases between the germline ends. CDR1 GTSNPN and CDR2 SVGIG come from the germline V gene (reference sequence). This CDR3 is 13 amino acids long. CDR3 region: CAWSTGPNYGYTF. The CDR3 DNA is TGTGCCTGGAGCACCGGTCCTAACTATGGCTACACCTTC.

The chain couples TRBV7-2 to TRBJ2-7, with a tentative D call TRBD1 (6 bases). The length of the CDR3 is 16 residues. From germline, CDR1 is SGHTA and CDR2 FQGNSA. V lost 1 base to trimming and J lost 5 bases, with 18 bases between them. DNA for the CDR3: TGTGCCAGCAGCTTAGATGGCGCAGGGGATCCCCACGAGCAGTACTTC. The encoded protein is CASSLDGAGDPHEQYF.

V and J are TRBV6-5 and TRBJ2-5; 8 bases align to TRBD2. The CDR3 totals 16 residues. With 1 base clipped from V and 5 bases from J, the junction kept 9 bases outside the gene matches. From germline, CDR1 is MNHEY and CDR2 SVGAGI. CDR3 in DNA: TGTGCCAGCAGTTACTTTGAGGGCGGGAGGTGGGAGACCCAGTACTTC. Amino acid sequence: CASSYFEGGRWETQYF.

The rearrangement links TRBV19 to TRBJ2-1, with 11 positions matching TRBD2. CDR1 is LNHDA, CDR2 SQIVND, per germline (reference sequence). The J segment lost 3 bases and the V segment lost 9 bases, leaving 13 bases of the junction unmatched. This CDR3 comprises 17 residues. The chain's CDR3 is CASTQNPSGGIYNEQFF. The CDR3 DNA reads as TGTGCCAGCACACAGAACCCTAGCGGGGGGATCTACAATGAGCAGTTCTTC.

The table lists this clone with a few counts. The chain links TRBV28 to TRBJ1-1; 7 bases map to TRBD1. Germline V gene lookup returns CDR1 MDHEN and CDR2 SYDVKM. The CDR3 spans 14 residues. V dropped 5 bases and J dropped 5; count of bases not matched to a gene: 8. CDR3 in DNA: TGTGCCAGCAGTATGACAGGGAGAGGGACTGAAGCTTTCTTT. Translation gives CASSMTGRGTEAFF.

This rearrangement joins TRBV27 to TRBJ2-3; 7 nucleotides align to TRBD1. After removal of 5 bases from V and 4 bases from J, the junction contained 9 bases not matched to a gene. Germline V gene data show CDR1 as MNHEY and CDR2 as SMNVEV (reference sequence). This CDR3 is built from 15 residues. The CDR3 nucleotides read TGTGCCAGCAGTACTTTACAGGGGATGGCAGATACGCAGTATTTT. It yields the protein CASSTLQGMADTQYF.

The chain is built from TRBV11-2 and TRBJ2-5, with TRBD2 matching over 7 bases. With 0 bases clipped from V and 7 bases from J, the junction kept 5 bases outside the gene matches. This CDR3 is built from 14 residues. Germline V lookup: CDR1 SGHAT, CDR2 FQNNGV. CDR3 sequence: CASSLDRRGGTQYF. The CDR3 DNA follows: TGTGCCAGCAGCTTAGACCGTCGCGGGGGGACCCAGTACTTC.

The chain carries TRBV5-5 and TRBJ1-2; 9 positions match TRBD1. CDR1 and CDR2 from the germline V gene are SGHKS and YYEKEE (reference sequence). The V segment lost 2 bases and the J segment 4 bases; nucleotides outside the gene matches: 3. This CDR3 spans 14 amino acids. CDR3 DNA: TGTGCCAGCAGCTTCTCGGGACAGGGCTATGGCTACACCTTC. It is translated as CASSFSGQGYGYTF.